Given below is one TCR beta chain in context. Its target is unknown. The sample comes from a study of cytomegalovirus exposure and HLA in healthy donors. PCR used 60 Vbeta primers and 13 Jbeta primers. Measured with immunoSEQ multiplex PCR; TCRdb has only the in-frame clones, and not every one. The data contain about 88,000 clones, over 80% of them seen just once; the ten biggest clones take up around 2.5%. Unmatched junction bases numbered 12, after V lost 3 bases and J lost 3 bases. The CDR3 contains 17 residues. CDR1 is LNHNV, CDR2 YYDKDF, per germline (reference sequence). Findings and limits, study-wide: When analyzed later, the rates of TCR association showed variation by HLA locus, with DRB1 the most and HLA-C the fewest.

V gene TRBV15 combines with J gene TRBJ1-1; TRBD1 matches 8 bases. This sequence was found in a man between 18 and 35 years old in good health and CMV-seronegative. Sequences were obtained from PBMCs. The CDR3 protein is CATSSPGQDMLDTEAFF. The CDR3 DNA sequence: TGTGCCACCAGCAGCCCGGGACAGGATATGTTGGACACTGAAGCTTTCTTT.